This section outlines one T cell receptor (beta chain) sequence together with its context. This specimen comes from a study of blood T cell repertoires in COVID-19. The overall study: The samples span acute and convalescent COVID-19 from the United States, Italy and Spain.

The CDR3 spans 15 residues. V was cut by 4 bases and J by 0 bases, with 11 bases left in between. From germline, CDR1 is LGHNA and CDR2 YNFKEQ. The method was immunoSEQ multiplex PCR; TCRdb's version includes in-frame clones alone and lacks a portion of them. The data contain approximately 330,000 clones, 80% to 90% of them singletons. The sample comprised peripheral blood. The receptor's source is a man aged 25-45 years with COVID-19, enrolled during active disease. The chain combines TRBV4-2 with TRBJ2-3, with D perhaps TRBD1 (6 bases). In nucleotides, the CDR3 is TGTGCCAGCAGCCCTGGGACAACTAGCACAGATACGCAGTATTTT. It is translated as CASSPGTTSTDTQYF.